These T cell receptor beta chains were read from a single sample in a study of T cells after yellow fever vaccination. A single record per CDR3 protein comes from TCRdb applying MiXCR to the 5' RACE reads. The top ten hold about 3% of the sample, which has a few hundred thousand distinct CDR3 sequences, approximately 12% seen once. The sequenced sample was CD4+ T cells sorted from PBMCs, obtained 15 days after the yellow fever booster vaccination. The receptor source for this set is a man aged 18 to 35 who received the YFV17D yellow fever vaccine. Both conserved end residues are part of each CDR3. A D gene is named only where the DNA matches it firmly. The size entry is marked missing in some rows and otherwise reads once, few, many or a size class.

clone size	V gene	D gene	J gene	CDR3 DNA	CDR3 protein
many	TRBV10-3	-	TRBJ2-3	TGTGCCATCATGTCCGGGGATGATACGCAGTATTTT	CAIMSGDDTQYF
few	TRBV7-9	-	TRBJ1-2	TGTGCCAGCAGCTTAGAGGTTCCAGGCCGCTACACCTTC	CASSLEVPGRYTF
-	TRBV4-3	-	TRBJ2-1	TGCGCCAGCAGCCAAGGTTCCCACGGCAATGAGCAGTTCTTC	CASSQGSHGNEQFF
few	TRBV7-3	-	TRBJ1-1	TGTGCCAGCAGCTTAATGGGTCGAGACACTGAAGCTTTCTTT	CASSLMGRDTEAFF
-	TRBV12-3/TRBV12-4	-	TRBJ1-5	TGTGCCAGCAACCTTAATAGCAATCAGCCCCAGCATTTT	CASNLNSNQPQHF
-	TRBV4-3	TRBD1	TRBJ1-2	TGCGCCAGCAGCCAAGAGGCGGGACAGGGACCAAACTATGGCTACACCTTC	CASSQEAGQGPNYGYTF
-	TRBV27	TRBD1	TRBJ1-2	TGTGCCAGCAGTTTTGGGGATCCGGGACAGAGCTATGGCTACACCTTC	CASSFGDPGQSYGYTF
few	TRBV20-1	-	TRBJ2-4	TGCAGTGCTAGAGACCGGAACGGAAACATTCAGTACTTC	CSARDRNGNIQYF
few	TRBV9	-	TRBJ2-5	TGTGCCAGCAGCCCCTGGGGCTACCTCCAAGAGACCCAGTACTTC	CASSPWGYLQETQYF
few	TRBV12-3/TRBV12-4	TRBD1	TRBJ1-2	TGTGCCAGCACCCCCCGGGACAGGGGGCCTGGCTACACCTTC	CASTPRDRGPGYTF
-	TRBV14	-	TRBJ2-1	TGTGCCAGCAGCCAGGCTAGCTCCTACAATGAGCAGTTCTTC	CASSQASSYNEQFF
-	TRBV18	-	TRBJ2-7	TGTGCCAGCTCCCCCGGGACCGGCTACGAGCAGTACTTC	CASSPGTGYEQYF
few	TRBV13	-	TRBJ1-2	TGTGCCAGCAGCGCCAGGGGCGTTGAAGACTATGGCTACACCTTC	CASSARGVEDYGYTF
many	TRBV24-1	-	TRBJ1-4	TGTGCCACCGGCTTGAGAGCTGAAAAACTGTTTTTT	CATGLRAEKLFF
few	TRBV2	-	TRBJ1-3	TGTGCCAGCAGTGAAAGTTATGGGGCTGGAAACACCATATATTTT	CASSESYGAGNTIYF
few	TRBV5-4	TRBD2	TRBJ2-3	TGTGCCAGCAGCCAACTAGCGGGGGGGCCAGATACGCAGTATTTT	CASSQLAGGPDTQYF
-	TRBV4-1	-	TRBJ1-3	TGCGCCAGCAGGTCGACAGGCGATGGAAACACCATATATTTT	CASRSTGDGNTIYF
-	TRBV6-6	-	TRBJ2-5	TGTGCCAGCAGTTACACAGGCTTTCAGACCCAGTACTTC	CASSYTGFQTQYF
few	TRBV15	-	TRBJ2-1	TGTGCCACCACCGGCGGGAGACAGGGCTACAATGAGCAGTTCTTC	CATTGGRQGYNEQFF
few	TRBV3-1	-	TRBJ2-2	TGTGCCAGCAGCCAGGCCCAGGGACGATTGGCCGGGGAGCTGTTTTTT	CASSQAQGRLAGELFF
-	TRBV10-3	-	TRBJ1-2	TGTGCCATCAGCGAACAGGGAACCTATGGCTACACCTTC	CAISEQGTYGYTF
many	TRBV11-2	-	TRBJ2-1	TGTGCCAGCAGCTTTTCGGACAGAGGAGAGCAGTTCTTC	CASSFSDRGEQFF
few	TRBV4-3	TRBD1	TRBJ1-1	TGCGCCAGCAGCCAAGTAATAACAGGGGGCACTGAAGCTTTCTTT	CASSQVITGGTEAFF